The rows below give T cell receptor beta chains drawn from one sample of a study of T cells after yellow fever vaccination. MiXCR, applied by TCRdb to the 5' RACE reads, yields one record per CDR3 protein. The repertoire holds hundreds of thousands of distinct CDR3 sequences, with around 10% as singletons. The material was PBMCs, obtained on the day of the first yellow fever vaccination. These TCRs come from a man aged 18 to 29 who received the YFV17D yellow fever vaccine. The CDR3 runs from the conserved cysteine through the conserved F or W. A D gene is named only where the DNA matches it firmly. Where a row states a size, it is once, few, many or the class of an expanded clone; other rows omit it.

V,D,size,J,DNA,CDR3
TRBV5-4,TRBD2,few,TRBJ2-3,TGTGCCAGCGGATTTAGCGGGGTTAGCACAGATACGCAGTATTTT,CASGFSGVSTDTQYF
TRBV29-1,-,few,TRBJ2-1,TGCAGCGCCTGGCGGGCGCAAGGCAATGAGCAGTTCTTC,CSAWRAQGNEQFF
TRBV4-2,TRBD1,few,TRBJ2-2,TGTGCCAGCAGCCCAAGGACAGGGAGCGACACCGGGGAGCTGTTTTTT,CASSPRTGSDTGELFF
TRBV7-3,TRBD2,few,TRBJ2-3,TGTGCCAGCAGCTTAACCGGGACTAGCGGGGGGGCGGATACGCAGTATTTT,CASSLTGTSGGADTQYF
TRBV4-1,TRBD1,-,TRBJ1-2,TGCGCCAGCAGCCAAGGAGGACAGGGCCCCCAGGGAGGCTACACCTTC,CASSQGGQGPQGGYTF
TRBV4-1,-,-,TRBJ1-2,TGCGCCAGCAGCCACGCCCCATCGACAGGTTTCTATGGCTACACCTTC,CASSHAPSTGFYGYTF
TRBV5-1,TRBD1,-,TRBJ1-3,TGCGCCAGCAGCTCGACAGGGTTGAGAAACACCATATATTTT,CASSSTGLRNTIYF
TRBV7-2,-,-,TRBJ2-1,TGTGCCAGCCGCCGGGCCGGACAGATTAACAATGAGCAGTTCTTC,CASRRAGQINNEQFF
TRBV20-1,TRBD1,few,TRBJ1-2,TGCAGTGCCCTCCGGACAGGGACCGGCTACACCTTC,CSALRTGTGYTF
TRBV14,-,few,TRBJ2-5,TGTGCCAGCAGCCAAGATGGCACAGTTAAAGAGACCCAGTACTTC,CASSQDGTVKETQYF
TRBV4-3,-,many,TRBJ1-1,TGCGCCAGCAGCCAAGATCGGAATGGGAACACTGAAGCTTTCTTT,CASSQDRNGNTEAFF
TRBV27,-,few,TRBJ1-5,TGTGCCAGCAGTTTAAAGGGGGGCAGGAACCAGCCCCAGCATTTT,CASSLKGGRNQPQHF
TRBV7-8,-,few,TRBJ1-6,TGTGCCAGCAGCCCTGCTGAGGGACTTCCCTATAATTCACCCCTCCACTTT,CASSPAEGLPYNSPLHF
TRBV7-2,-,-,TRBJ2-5,TGTGCCAGCTCACCACTAGTCCAAGAGACCCAGTACTTC,CASSPLVQETQYF
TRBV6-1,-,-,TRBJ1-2,TGTGCCAGCAACGGAGGCTATAACTATGGCTACACCTTC,CASNGGYNYGYTF
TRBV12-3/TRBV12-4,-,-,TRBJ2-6,TGTGCCAGCAGTTCCTGGGAGGGGGGTCGTAAGGCCAACGTCCTGACTTTC,CASSSWEGGRKANVLTF
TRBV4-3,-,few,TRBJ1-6,TGCGCCAGCAGCCAAGATCCCCGGGGACAAAATTCACCCCTCCACTTT,CASSQDPRGQNSPLHF
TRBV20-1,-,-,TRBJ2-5,TGCAGCGATGACCGGGAAGAGACCCAGTACTTC,CSDDREETQYF
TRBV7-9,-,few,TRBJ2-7,TGTGCCAGCAGTTTCCGGGGAGCCCACGAGCAGTACTTC,CASSFRGAHEQYF
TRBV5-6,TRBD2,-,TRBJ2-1,TGTGCCAGCAGCGGCGGGACTAGCGCCTACAATGAGCAGTTCTTC,CASSGGTSAYNEQFF
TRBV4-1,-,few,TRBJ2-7,TGCGCCAGCAGCCAAGTAATCTCTTCCCCCATCTACGAGCAGTACTTC,CASSQVISSPIYEQYF
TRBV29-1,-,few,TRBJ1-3,TGCAGCGCCGACGACCGAAACACCATATATTTT,CSADDRNTIYF
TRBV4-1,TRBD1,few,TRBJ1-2,TGCGCCAGCAGCCAAGATTACGGGACAGGGATGTTTGGCTACACCTTC,CASSQDYGTGMFGYTF
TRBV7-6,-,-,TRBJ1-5,TGTGCCAGCAGCTTAGAAGCGTATAGCAATCAGCCCCAGCATTTT,CASSLEAYSNQPQHF
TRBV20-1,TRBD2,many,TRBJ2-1,TGCAGTGCCACGCTAGCGGGGGGGCAGAACGAGCAGTTCTTC,CSATLAGGQNEQFF
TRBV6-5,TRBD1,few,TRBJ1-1,TGTGCCAGCAGTTACCCCGACAGGGGGAACACTGAAGCTTTCTTT,CASSYPDRGNTEAFF
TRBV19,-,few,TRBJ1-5,TGTGCCAGTAGTATAGTGGACCAGGGTCAGCCCCAGCATTTT,CASSIVDQGQPQHF
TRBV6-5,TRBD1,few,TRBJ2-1,TGTGCCAGCAGTTGGCCGGGACAGGGAATAAATGAGCAGTTCTTC,CASSWPGQGINEQFF
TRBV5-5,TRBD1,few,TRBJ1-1,TGTGCCAGCAGCTTGGCCGAGGGGGCGGTTAAAGCTTTCTTT,CASSLAEGAVKAFF
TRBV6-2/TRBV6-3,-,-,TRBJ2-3,TGTGCCAGCCCTCGGGCGGCCCCAGATACGCAGTATTTT,CASPRAAPDTQYF
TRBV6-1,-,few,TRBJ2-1,TGTGCCAGCAGCGACTACTTACGACGGGAGCAGTTCTTC,CASSDYLRREQFF
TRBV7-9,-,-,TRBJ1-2,TGTGCCAGCAGGTCCCTTAGGGACTATGGCTACACCTTC,CASRSLRDYGYTF
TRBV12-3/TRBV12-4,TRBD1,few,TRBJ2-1,TGTGCCAGCAGTTCCGGACAGGGGCTTCCCAATGAGCAGTTCTTC,CASSSGQGLPNEQFF
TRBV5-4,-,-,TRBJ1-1,TGTGCCAGCACCACAGGTACCATGAACACTGAAGCTTTCTTT,CASTTGTMNTEAFF
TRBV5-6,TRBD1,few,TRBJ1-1,TGTGCCAGCAGCTTGGCGCGGAGACAGGGGGAAAGGGCTGAAGCTTTCTTT,CASSLARRQGERAEAFF
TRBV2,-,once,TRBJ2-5,TGTGCCAGCAGGGGACAACGGGAGGAGACCCAGTACTTC,CASRGQREETQYF
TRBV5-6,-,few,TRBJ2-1,TGTGCCAGCAGCTTGTCCTTGTGGGGTCAGGGCCTTTACAATGAGCAGTTCTTC,CASSLSLWGQGLYNEQFF
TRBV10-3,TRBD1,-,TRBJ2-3,TGTGCCATCAGTGTAACGATCGGACAGGGGGTAGGAGATACGCAGTATTTT,CAISVTIGQGVGDTQYF
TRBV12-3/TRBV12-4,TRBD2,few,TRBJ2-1,TGTGCCAGCAGTTCTCCGGGGGGGCTCGCCTACAATGAGCAGTTCTTC,CASSSPGGLAYNEQFF
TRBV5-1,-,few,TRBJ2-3,TGCGCCAGCAGCCGGGGACGCGTCGGGGATACGCAGTATTTT,CASSRGRVGDTQYF
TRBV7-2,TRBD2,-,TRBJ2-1,TGTGCCAGCAGCTTTCCGACTAGCGGGGGGTCCGATGAGCAGTTCTTC,CASSFPTSGGSDEQFF
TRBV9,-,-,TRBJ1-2,TGTGCCAGCAGCCCAGACACAGGGTACTATGGCTACACCTTC,CASSPDTGYYGYTF
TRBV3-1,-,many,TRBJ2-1,TGTGCCAGCAGCCGAAACTCGGGCCTACTACTTAATGAGCAGTTCTTC,CASSRNSGLLLNEQFF
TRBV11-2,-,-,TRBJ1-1,TGTGCCAGCAGCTACCGGGGGCGGGACACTGAAGCTTTCTTT,CASSYRGRDTEAFF
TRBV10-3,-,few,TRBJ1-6,TGTGCCATCAGTGAGGAGACAGCGTCCTATAATTCACCCCTCCACTTT,CAISEETASYNSPLHF
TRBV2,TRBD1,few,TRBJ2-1,TGTGCCAGCAGTTCGGACAGGGGGTCCCATGAGCAGTTCTTC,CASSSDRGSHEQFF
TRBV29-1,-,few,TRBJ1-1,TGCAGCGTTAACAGGGTAGCGTCCACTGAAGCTTTCTTT,CSVNRVASTEAFF
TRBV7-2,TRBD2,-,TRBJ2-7,TGTGCCAGCAGCTTAGAAGCGGGGGCCCCCTACGAGCAGTACTTC,CASSLEAGAPYEQYF
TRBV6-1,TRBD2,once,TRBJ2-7,TGTGCCAGCAGTCCCGGACTAGCGGGGGGCCCTGAGTACTTC,CASSPGLAGGPEYF
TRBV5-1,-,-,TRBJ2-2,TGCGCCAGCTACCTGGGGCTCGATGCTACCGGGGAGCTGTTTTTT,CASYLGLDATGELFF